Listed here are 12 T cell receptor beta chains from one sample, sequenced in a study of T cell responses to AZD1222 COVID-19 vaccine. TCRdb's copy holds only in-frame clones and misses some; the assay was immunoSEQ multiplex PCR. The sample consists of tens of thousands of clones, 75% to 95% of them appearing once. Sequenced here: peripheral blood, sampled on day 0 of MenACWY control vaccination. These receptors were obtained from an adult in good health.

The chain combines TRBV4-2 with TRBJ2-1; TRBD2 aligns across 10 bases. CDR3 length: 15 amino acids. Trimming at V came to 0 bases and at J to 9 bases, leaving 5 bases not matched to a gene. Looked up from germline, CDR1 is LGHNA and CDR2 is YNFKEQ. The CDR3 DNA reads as TGTGCCAGCAGCCAAGACCCAAGCGGGAGGGGTGAGCAGTTCTTC. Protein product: CASSQDPSGRGEQFF.

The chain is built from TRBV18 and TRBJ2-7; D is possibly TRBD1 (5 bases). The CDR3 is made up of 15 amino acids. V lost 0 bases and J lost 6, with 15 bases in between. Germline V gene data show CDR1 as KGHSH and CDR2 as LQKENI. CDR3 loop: CASSPPNGREGEQYF. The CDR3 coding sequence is TGTGCCAGCTCACCACCCAACGGCAGGGAAGGCGAGCAGTACTTC.

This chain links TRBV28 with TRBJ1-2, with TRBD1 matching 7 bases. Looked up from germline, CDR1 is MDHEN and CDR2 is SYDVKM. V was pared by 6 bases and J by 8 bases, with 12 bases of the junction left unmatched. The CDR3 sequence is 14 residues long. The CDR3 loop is CASSTNRGPRGYTF. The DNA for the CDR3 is TGTGCCAGCAGCACGAACAGGGGACCACGGGGCTACACCTTC.

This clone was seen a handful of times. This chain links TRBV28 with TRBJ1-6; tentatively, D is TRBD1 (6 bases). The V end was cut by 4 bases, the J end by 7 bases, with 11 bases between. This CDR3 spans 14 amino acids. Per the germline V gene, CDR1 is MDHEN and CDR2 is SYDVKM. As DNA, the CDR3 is TGTGCCAGCAGTTGGTCAGGGGAGAATTCACCCCTCCACTTT. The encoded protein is CASSWSGENSPLHF.

The CDR3 sequence: CASSWGGGNTEAFF. The CDR3 bases are TGTGCCAGCAGTTGGGGGGGAGGAAACACTGAAGCTTTCTTT. The gene calls are TRBV6-6 and TRBJ1-1; TRBD1 might be the D (5 bases). The CDR3 is made up of 14 amino acids. V was clipped by 4 bases and J by 2 bases, with 11 bases between them. Germline lookup yields CDR1 MNHNY and CDR2 SVGAGI (reference sequence).

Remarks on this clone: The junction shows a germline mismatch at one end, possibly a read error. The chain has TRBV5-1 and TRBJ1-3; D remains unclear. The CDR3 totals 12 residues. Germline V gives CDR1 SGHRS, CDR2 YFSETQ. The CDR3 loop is CASSWKGPRWDF. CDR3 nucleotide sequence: TGCGCCAGCAGCTGGAAGGGCCCGCGTTGGGATTTT.

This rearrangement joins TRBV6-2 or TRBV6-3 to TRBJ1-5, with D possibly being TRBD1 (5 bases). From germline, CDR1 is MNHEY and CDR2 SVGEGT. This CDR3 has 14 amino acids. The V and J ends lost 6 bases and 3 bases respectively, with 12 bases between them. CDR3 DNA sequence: TGTGCCAGCAGCGGAGGGGCCCCCAATCAGCCCCAGCATTTT. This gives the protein CASSGGAPNQPQHF.

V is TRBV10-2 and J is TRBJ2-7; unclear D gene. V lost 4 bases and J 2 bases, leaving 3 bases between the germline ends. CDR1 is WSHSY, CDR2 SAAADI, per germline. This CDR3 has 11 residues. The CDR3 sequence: CASSAPYEQYF. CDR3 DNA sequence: TGCGCCAGCAGTGCACCCTACGAGCAGTACTTC.

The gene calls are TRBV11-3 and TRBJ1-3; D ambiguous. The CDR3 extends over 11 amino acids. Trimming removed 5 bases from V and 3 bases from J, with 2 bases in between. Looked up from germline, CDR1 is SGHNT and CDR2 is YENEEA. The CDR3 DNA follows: TGTGCCAGCAGCAGTGGAAACACCATATATTTT. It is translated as CASSSGNTIYF.

The CDR3 protein is CAISESQGAKAYGYTF. In DNA, the CDR3 is TGTGCCATCAGTGAGTCCCAGGGGGCAAAAGCCTATGGCTACACCTTC. The V call is TRBV10-3, the J call TRBJ1-2; TRBD1 matches 8 bases. J was trimmed by 4 bases and V by 0 bases; bases with no gene match: 7. The CDR3 extends over 16 amino acids. In germline, CDR1 is ENHRY, CDR2 SYGVKD.

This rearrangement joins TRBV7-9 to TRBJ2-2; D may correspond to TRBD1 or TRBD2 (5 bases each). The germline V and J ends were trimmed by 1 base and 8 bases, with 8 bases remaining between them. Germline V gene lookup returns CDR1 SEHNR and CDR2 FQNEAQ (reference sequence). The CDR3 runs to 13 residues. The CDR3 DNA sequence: TGTGCCAGCAGCTTAGTGGGGGAAGGGGAGCTGTTTTTT. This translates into CASSLVGEGELFF.

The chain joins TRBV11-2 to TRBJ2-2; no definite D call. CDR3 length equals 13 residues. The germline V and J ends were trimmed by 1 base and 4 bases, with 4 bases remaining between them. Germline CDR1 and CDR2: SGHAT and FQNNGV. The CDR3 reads CASSLGGTGELFF. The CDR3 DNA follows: TGTGCCAGCAGCTTAGGGGGCACCGGGGAGCTGTTTTTT.